This T cell receptor (beta chain) came from a study of cytomegalovirus exposure and HLA in healthy donors. General observations from the study: As confirmed in vitro, three CMV-associated chains were specific for CMV antigens.

Trimming took off 4 bases at V and 0 bases at J, with 18 bases between the two ends. The CDR3 runs 17 residues. Germline assignment: CDR1 MDHEN and CDR2 SYDVKM. 60 Vbeta and 13 Jbeta primers were used in PCR. This table comes from immunoSEQ multiplex PCR, and its TCRdb copy is limited to in-frame clones, with some not included. The top ten hold about 2.6% of the sample, which has some 170,000 clones, about 83% seen once. In regard to this clone: What it recognizes is unknown.

V gene TRBV28 combines with J gene TRBJ1-1, with D maybe TRBD1 (5 bases). Sequenced: PBMCs. The source of this sequence is a female donor in good health and CMV-seronegative. The CDR3: CASSSSSAGFMNTEAFF. CDR3 coding DNA: TGTGCCAGCAGTTCTTCCAGTGCAGGGTTCATGAACACTGAAGCTTTCTTT.